This T cell receptor (beta chain) was retrieved from a study of T-cell reconstitution after alpha-beta-depleted transplantation in children. The CDR3 covers 20 residues. V was clipped by 3 bases and J by 0 bases; unmatched bases: 16. CDR1 and CDR2 (germline): DFQATT, SNEGSKA (reference sequence). Preparation of the TCRbeta library was carried out with unique molecular identifiers. MiXCR, run by TCRdb on the PCR reads, gives a single entry per CDR3 protein. The sample carries approximately 420,000 distinct CDR3 sequences, about a tenth recorded once. V gene TRBV20-1 combines with J gene TRBJ2-1; 11 bases line up with TRBD1. This specimen was PBMCs from the stem cell graft donor, taken from the stem cell graft. The receptor was isolated from a human donor who donated a stem cell graft to a child with acute myeloid leukemia. CDR3 loop: CSASRLNTSGTGGSYNEQFF. CDR3 bases: TGCAGTGCTAGCAGACTGAACACAAGCGGGACAGGGGGCTCCTACAATGAGCAGTTCTTC.